The rows below give T cell receptor beta chains drawn from one sample of a study of post-analysis software for immune sequencing data. TCRdb independently ran MiXCR on the PCR reads; one entry per CDR3 protein. Here the sample spans hundreds of thousands of distinct CDR3 sequences, about 32% being singletons. The sequenced sample was blood. Receptors were obtained from a girl between 5 and 17 years old with multiple sclerosis. The CDR3 runs from the conserved cysteine through the conserved F or W. The D gene is left open where the match is weak. Clone size is given for some rows only: seen once, a few or many times, or a class if the clone is expanded.

many	TRBJ2-3	TRBV29-1	.	CSGVALVTQYF	TGCAGCGGTGTCGCCTTGGTTACGCAGTATTTT
many	TRBJ2-1	TRBV29-1	TRBD2	CSAGTSGIFGEQFF	TGCAGCGCTGGGACTAGCGGGATTTTTGGTGAGCAGTTCTTC
.	TRBJ2-1	TRBV5-1	.	CASSRGWGRNYNEQFF	TGCGCCAGCAGCCGGGGGTGGGGGCGTAACTACAATGAGCAGTTCTTC
.	TRBJ2-3	TRBV12-3/TRBV12-4	.	CASSLTGVNADTQYF	TGTGCCAGCAGTTTAACCGGAGTTAACGCAGATACGCAATATTTT
few	TRBJ2-2	TRBV7-2	TRBD1	CASSIQGSATGELFF	TGTGCCAGCAGCATACAGGGGTCGGCCACCGGGGAGCTGTTTTTT
.	TRBJ2-1	TRBV7-6	.	CASSVTQGGNEQFF	TGTGCCAGCAGCGTGACACAGGGTGGGAATGAGCAGTTCTTC
many	TRBJ2-1	TRBV29-1	TRBD2	CSVAAAGTSRYNEQFF	TGCAGCGTTGCCGCGGCCGGGACTAGCAGATACAATGAGCAGTTCTTC
few	TRBJ2-4	TRBV5-1	TRBD1	CASSGQGANIQYF	TGCGCCAGCAGCGGACAGGGGGCAAACATTCAGTACTTC
.	TRBJ1-1	TRBV7-2	.	CASSGGGAPNTEAFF	TGTGCCAGCAGCGGGGGCGGGGCCCCGAACACTGAAGCTTTCTTT
.	TRBJ1-5	TRBV20-1	.	CSAQRGGAGNQPQHF	TGCAGTGCCCAGAGGGGGGGCGCGGGCAATCAGCCCCAGCATTTT
.	TRBJ2-1	TRBV20-1	.	CSTRPREYLSYNEQFF	TGCAGTACTAGACCCCGGGAGTATTTATCCTACAATGAGCAGTTCTTC
many	TRBJ2-1	TRBV7-2	.	CASSLATYNEQFF	TGTGCCAGCAGCTTAGCTACCTACAATGAGCAGTTCTTC
few	TRBJ2-7	TRBV6-2/TRBV6-3	TRBD2	CASSLSAGGTYEQYF	TGTGCCAGCAGCCTCTCAGCGGGAGGAACCTACGAGCAGTACTTC
few	TRBJ1-2	TRBV29-1	.	CSAGLASPGYTF	TGCAGCGCCGGCCTCGCCTCACCGGGCTACACCTTC
many	TRBJ2-4	TRBV28	TRBD1	CASSLTRSIAATDRARNIQYF	TGTGCCAGCAGTTTAACTAGGTCCATAGCAGCCACGGACAGGGCTAGAAACATTCAGTACTTC